A selection of T cell receptor beta chains follows, all from one sample in a study of shared clonotypes between healthy human individuals. Assay: immunoSEQ multiplex PCR; the TCRdb copy retains only in-frame clones and omits some. The sample includes roughly 1.4 million clones, 98% to 99% of them seen just once. Input material: naive CD4+ T cells sorted from blood. The receptors were sampled from a man aged 25-45 years in good health. CDR3s leave out the opening cysteine and the closing phenylalanine or tryptophan. The order of the fields is V gene, CDR3 protein.

v_gene: TRBV5-1
CDR3aa: ASSRVPESTSTDTQY

v_gene: TRBV5-1
CDR3aa: ASSRAGGGGRETQY

v_gene: TRBV5-6
CDR3aa: ASSPLINEQF

v_gene: TRBV7-2
CDR3aa: ASSFRRSRNEQY

v_gene: TRBV10-3
CDR3aa: AISLGGNSNQPQH

v_gene: TRBV29-1
CDR3aa: SVGGTGRLDGYT

v_gene: TRBV5-4
CDR3aa: ASSWTQGHEQY

v_gene: TRBV9
CDR3aa: ASSDPPRRIPSNEQF

v_gene: TRBV4-1
CDR3aa: ASSHAMAIEQF

v_gene: TRBV5-1
CDR3aa: ASSFAGYDEQY

v_gene: TRBV9
CDR3aa: ASSVQADSNQPQH

v_gene: TRBV5-6
CDR3aa: ASSLAGGRGQPQH

v_gene: TRBV7-6
CDR3aa: ASSLISGGLAGSREQF

v_gene: TRBV5-1
CDR3aa: ASSLIEGNTGELF

v_gene: TRBV18
CDR3aa: ASSPWAGRDTEAF

v_gene: TRBV27
CDR3aa: ASSLRGVGYGYT

v_gene: TRBV11-2
CDR3aa: ASSADTSGNTIY

v_gene: TRBV5-4
CDR3aa: ASSGPTGISGANVLT

v_gene: TRBV5-1
CDR3aa: ASSLELAGGNEQF

v_gene: TRBV7-3
CDR3aa: ASSPTGTGYNEQF

v_gene: TRBV10-1
CDR3aa: ASTALQGGEQF

v_gene: TRBV29-1
CDR3aa: SVDGAQTGLDEQY

v_gene: TRBV5-5
CDR3aa: ASSSLTGPFYEQY

v_gene: TRBV6-5
CDR3aa: ASSSLGDREVQY

v_gene: TRBV19
CDR3aa: ASTTGTEGNYGYT

v_gene: TRBV19
CDR3aa: ASSIVLSYSNQPQH

v_gene: TRBV5-1
CDR3aa: ASSKDPVSNQPQH

v_gene: TRBV18
CDR3aa: ASSQSGSNSDTQY

v_gene: TRBV6-5
CDR3aa: ASSRGQNEQY

v_gene: TRBV11-2
CDR3aa: ASSRDRRNTEAF

v_gene: TRBV5-6
CDR3aa: ASSLELAGSNTGELF

v_gene: TRBV19
CDR3aa: ASSIVLNEQF